This is a list of T cell receptor beta chains from one sample in a study of T cells expressing NK-cell markers. TCRdb re-analyzed the 5' RACE reads; it lists each CDR3 protein once, without DNA. Its table lists some 150,000 distinct CDR3 sequences. Sequencing used blood T cells: a sorted CD56 or NKG2C T cell subset, CD4+ or CD8+ T cells, or bulk PBMC T cells (not recorded which). These receptors were collected from a woman aged 45-60 years in good health. Each CDR3 is given with its conserved first and last residue.

v_call: TRBV10-3
j_call: TRBJ2-6
cdr3_aa: CAISDPDSGANVLTF

v_call: TRBV6-5
j_call: TRBJ2-2
cdr3_aa: CASSYSLLAGETGELFF

v_call: TRBV6-5
j_call: TRBJ2-1
cdr3_aa: CASRPGTNNEQFF

v_call: TRBV7-6
j_call: TRBJ2-1
cdr3_aa: CASSPSGTGGNEQFF

v_call: TRBV12-3/TRBV12-4
j_call: TRBJ2-3
cdr3_aa: CASSLGLDPDTQYF

v_call: TRBV4-1
j_call: TRBJ2-7
cdr3_aa: CASSQDEGRAYEQYF

v_call: TRBV7-9
j_call: TRBJ2-1
cdr3_aa: CASSAPAGKEWHEQFF

v_call: TRBV7-9
j_call: TRBJ2-7
cdr3_aa: CASSPRAGGIYEQYF

v_call: TRBV4-2
j_call: TRBJ2-2
cdr3_aa: CASSQDPLLAGTFTGELFF

v_call: TRBV7-9
j_call: TRBJ2-1
cdr3_aa: CASSRDGDYNEQFF

v_call: TRBV24-1
j_call: TRBJ2-1
cdr3_aa: CATRKGVEQFF

v_call: TRBV24-1
j_call: TRBJ2-2
cdr3_aa: CATSDRGTGELFF

v_call: TRBV6-5
j_call: TRBJ2-3
cdr3_aa: CASSYHRGRVDTQYF

v_call: TRBV20-1
j_call: TRBJ2-1
cdr3_aa: CSARDRGLYNEQFF

v_call: TRBV2
j_call: TRBJ2-7
cdr3_aa: CASEADPYEQYF

v_call: TRBV4-1
j_call: TRBJ2-1
cdr3_aa: CASSQKGRLANNEQFF

v_call: TRBV5-6
j_call: TRBJ2-1
cdr3_aa: CASSPGLDTSEQFF

v_call: TRBV7-9
j_call: TRBJ2-2
cdr3_aa: CASSLLAGGNTGELFF

v_call: TRBV5-6
j_call: TRBJ2-1
cdr3_aa: CASRIQSSYNEQFF

v_call: TRBV4-1
j_call: TRBJ2-7
cdr3_aa: CASSQGPGEQYF

v_call: TRBV27
j_call: TRBJ2-2
cdr3_aa: CASSFSGGRAWGGELFF

v_call: TRBV24-1
j_call: TRBJ2-5
cdr3_aa: CATSDLDGKGETQYF

v_call: TRBV4-1
j_call: TRBJ2-3
cdr3_aa: CASSQVAGGKNTQYF

v_call: TRBV6-6
j_call: TRBJ1-2
cdr3_aa: CASSYLRQPNYGYTF

v_call: TRBV7-9
j_call: TRBJ1-2
cdr3_aa: CASSSGTQGYTF

v_call: TRBV6-2/TRBV6-3
j_call: TRBJ1-1
cdr3_aa: CASSYSRDTRVGTEAFF

v_call: TRBV9
j_call: TRBJ2-1
cdr3_aa: CASSDISGPSYNEQFF

v_call: TRBV12-3/TRBV12-4
j_call: TRBJ2-1
cdr3_aa: CASRGETSGRGDEQFF

v_call: TRBV6-1
j_call: TRBJ2-1
cdr3_aa: CASRPKGRTSVYNEQFF

v_call: TRBV19
j_call: TRBJ1-1
cdr3_aa: CASSIRDQNTEAFF

v_call: TRBV5-4
j_call: TRBJ1-6
cdr3_aa: CASSRGEERDSPLHF

v_call: TRBV5-5
j_call: TRBJ2-1
cdr3_aa: CASSSVPGQGSSSYNEQFF

v_call: TRBV5-1
j_call: TRBJ1-2
cdr3_aa: CASSLTRDTELGNYGYTF

v_call: TRBV10-3
j_call: TRBJ2-7
cdr3_aa: CAIDSGTGSPYEQYF

v_call: TRBV12-3/TRBV12-4
j_call: TRBJ2-7
cdr3_aa: CASSFQGAYEQYF

v_call: TRBV29-1
j_call: TRBJ2-1
cdr3_aa: CSVESYYNEQFF

v_call: TRBV2
j_call: TRBJ1-4
cdr3_aa: CASRTDRGDEKLFF